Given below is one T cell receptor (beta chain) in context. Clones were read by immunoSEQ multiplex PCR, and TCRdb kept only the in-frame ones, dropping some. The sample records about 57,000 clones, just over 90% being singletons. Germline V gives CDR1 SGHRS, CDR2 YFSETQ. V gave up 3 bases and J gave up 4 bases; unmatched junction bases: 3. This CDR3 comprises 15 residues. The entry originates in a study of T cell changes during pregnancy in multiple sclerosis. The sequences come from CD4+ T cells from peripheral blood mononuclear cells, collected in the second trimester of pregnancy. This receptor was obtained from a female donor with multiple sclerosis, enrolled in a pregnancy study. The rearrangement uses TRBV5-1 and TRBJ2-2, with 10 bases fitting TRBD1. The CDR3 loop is CASSSRTGGTGELFF. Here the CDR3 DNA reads TGCGCCAGCAGCTCGAGGACAGGGGGCACCGGGGAGCTGTTTTTT.